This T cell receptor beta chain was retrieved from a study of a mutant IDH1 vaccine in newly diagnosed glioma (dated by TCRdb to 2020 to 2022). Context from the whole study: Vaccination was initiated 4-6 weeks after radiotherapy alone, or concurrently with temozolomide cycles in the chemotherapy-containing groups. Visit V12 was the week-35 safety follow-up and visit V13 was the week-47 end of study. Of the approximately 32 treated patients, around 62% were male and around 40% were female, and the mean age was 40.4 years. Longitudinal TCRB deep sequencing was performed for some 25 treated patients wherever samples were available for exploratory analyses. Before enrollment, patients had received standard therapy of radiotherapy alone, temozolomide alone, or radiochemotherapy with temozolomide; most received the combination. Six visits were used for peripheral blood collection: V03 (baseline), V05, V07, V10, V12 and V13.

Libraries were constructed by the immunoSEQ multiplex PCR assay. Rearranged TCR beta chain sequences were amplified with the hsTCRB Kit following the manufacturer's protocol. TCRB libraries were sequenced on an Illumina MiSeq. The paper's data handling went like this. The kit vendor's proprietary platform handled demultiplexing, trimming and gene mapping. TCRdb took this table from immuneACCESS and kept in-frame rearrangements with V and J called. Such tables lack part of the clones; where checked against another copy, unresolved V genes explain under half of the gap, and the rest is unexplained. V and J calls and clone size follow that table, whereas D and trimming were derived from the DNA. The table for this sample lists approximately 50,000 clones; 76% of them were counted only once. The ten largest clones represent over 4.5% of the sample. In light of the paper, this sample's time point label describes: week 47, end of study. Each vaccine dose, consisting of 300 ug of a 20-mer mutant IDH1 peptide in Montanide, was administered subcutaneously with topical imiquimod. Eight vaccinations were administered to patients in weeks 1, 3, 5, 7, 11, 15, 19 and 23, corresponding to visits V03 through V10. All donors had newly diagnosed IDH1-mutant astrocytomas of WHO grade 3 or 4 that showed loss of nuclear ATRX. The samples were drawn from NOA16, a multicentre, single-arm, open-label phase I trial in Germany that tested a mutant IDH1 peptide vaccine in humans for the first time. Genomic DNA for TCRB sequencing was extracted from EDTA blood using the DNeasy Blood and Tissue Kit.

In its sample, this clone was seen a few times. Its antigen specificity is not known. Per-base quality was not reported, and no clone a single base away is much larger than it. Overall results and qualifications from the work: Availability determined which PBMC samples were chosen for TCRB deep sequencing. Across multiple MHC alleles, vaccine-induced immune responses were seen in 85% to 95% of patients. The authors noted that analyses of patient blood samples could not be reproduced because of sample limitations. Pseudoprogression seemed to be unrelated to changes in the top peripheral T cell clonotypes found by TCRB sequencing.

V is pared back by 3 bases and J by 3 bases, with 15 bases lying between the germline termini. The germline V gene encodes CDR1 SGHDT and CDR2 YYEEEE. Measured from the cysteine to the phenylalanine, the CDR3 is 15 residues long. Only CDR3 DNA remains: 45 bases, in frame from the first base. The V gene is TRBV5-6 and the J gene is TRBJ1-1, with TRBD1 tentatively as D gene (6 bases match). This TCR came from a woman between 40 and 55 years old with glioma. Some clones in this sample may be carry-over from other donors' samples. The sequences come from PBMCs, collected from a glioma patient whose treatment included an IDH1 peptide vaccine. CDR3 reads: CASSWRTAHYTEAFF. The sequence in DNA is TGTGCCAGCAGCTGGAGGACAGCGCACTACACTGAAGCTTTCTTT.